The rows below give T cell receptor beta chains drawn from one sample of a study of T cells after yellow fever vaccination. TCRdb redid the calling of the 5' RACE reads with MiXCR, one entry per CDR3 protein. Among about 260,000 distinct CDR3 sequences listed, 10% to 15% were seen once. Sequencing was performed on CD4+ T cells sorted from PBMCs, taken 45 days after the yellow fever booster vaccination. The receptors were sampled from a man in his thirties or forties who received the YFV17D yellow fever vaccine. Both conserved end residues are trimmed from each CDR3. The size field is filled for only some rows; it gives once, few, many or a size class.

ATRSEWGTDTQY	TRBJ2-3	TRBV19	few
ASSPRTSGGPETQY	TRBJ2-5	TRBV7-2	NA
ASSVAPSGRDTQY	TRBJ2-3	TRBV9	NA
ASSLTGSSDGELF	TRBJ2-2	TRBV5-1	NA
ASSSRTSGSVAGGETQY	TRBJ2-5	TRBV7-6	few
ASTVAGGSSYEQY	TRBJ2-7	TRBV7-2	NA
ASRETGWTEAF	TRBJ1-1	TRBV12-3/TRBV12-4	few
ASPSSSGANVLT	TRBJ2-6	TRBV27	few
AISDEAETYGYT	TRBJ1-2	TRBV10-3	few
ASSLTADQPQH	TRBJ1-5	TRBV7-3	few
ASSNDRYSNQPQH	TRBJ1-5	TRBV2	few
ASSPQTGEQF	TRBJ2-1	TRBV5-1	few
ARTSGRIYNEQF	TRBJ2-1	TRBV30	few
ASSQGDSGRADYNEQF	TRBJ2-1	TRBV4-2	few
ASNPQRGLLYTYNEQF	TRBJ2-1	TRBV12-3/TRBV12-4	few
ASSQRGLTSGYNEQF	TRBJ2-1	TRBV3-1	NA
ASSYRDPGGEQF	TRBJ2-1	TRBV12-3/TRBV12-4	NA